The clone carrying this T cell receptor beta chain has more than one count but fewer than ten. The antigen remains unidentified. Sample-barcoded 5' priming and a J-beta primer mix drove a second PCR of about 6 to 12 cycles. Each TCR beta cDNA got a 12-nucleotide random molecular identifier. One entry per CDR3 protein, called by TCRdb with MiXCR from the 5' RACE reads. The table has 800,000 to 950,000 distinct CDR3 sequences, 25% to 35% seen once. The data stem from a study of blood T cells in healthy people across ages. Germline values: CDR1 MNHEY, CDR2 SMNVEV (reference sequence). The CDR3 contains 13 residues. J gave up 4 bases and V 4 bases, and 3 bases lay outside the gene matches. General study points: Diversity estimates drawn from one million T cells were deemed underestimates.

Total RNA amounts of at least 6 micrograms were extracted per sample. The same data also went into a second study, on T cells of mothers and their children.

The sequenced sample consisted of blood. This clonotype originated in a woman aged 40-49 years in good health. The V and J genes are TRBV27 and TRBJ1-2, with 7 bases lining up with TRBD1. CDR3: CASSYRQGYGYTF. Here the CDR3 DNA reads TGTGCCAGCAGTTATAGACAGGGCTATGGCTACACCTTC.